A single sample gave rise to the 16 T cell receptor beta chains below, sequenced in a study of blood T cells in healthy people across ages. The second PCR ran about 6 to 12 cycles with a sample-barcoded 5' primer and J-beta primers. TCRdb recomputed calls from the 5' RACE reads with MiXCR, one row per CDR3 protein. This table holds some 1.4 million distinct CDR3 sequences, around two fifths found once. Material for sequencing was blood. Receptor source: a woman under 30 in good health.

The chain has TRBV30 and TRBJ1-4, with a weak D call TRBD1 (6 bases). V dropped 3 bases and J dropped 6 bases, with 20 bases sitting between them. The germline V gene encodes CDR1 GTSNPN and CDR2 SVGIG (reference sequence). The CDR3 length is 16 residues. The CDR3 DNA is TGTGCCTGGAGCCAAGGCGGACTGGGGGGCTATGAAAAACTGTTTTTT. It codes for CAWSQGGLGGYEKLFF. The whole variable domain, filled in from reference TRBV30 and TRBJ1-4, reads SQTIHQWPATLVQPVGSPLSLECTVEGTSNPNLYWYRQAAGRGLQLLFYSVGIGQISSEVPQNLSASRPQDRQFILSSKKLLLSDSGFYLCAWSQGGLGGYEKLFFGSGTQLSVL.

With regard to this clonotype: This sequence may be a read error, since a much larger clone differs from it by one base. This chain uses TRBV5-1 with TRBJ1-1; no clear D. Germline CDR1 reads SGHRS; CDR2 reads YFSETQ. CDR3 size: 14 residues. The CDR3 DNA sequence: TGCGCCAGCAGCGGGAGTGGGTTGAACGCTGAAGCTTTCTTT. This gives the protein CASSGSGLNAEAFF.

This clonotype was observed once. An end of the junction differs from the germline gene, which may be a read error. CDR3 region: CSSRGFNYGYTF. CDR3 nucleotide sequence: TGCAGTTCTAGAGGGTTTAACTATGGCTACACCTTC. The V call is TRBV20-1, the J call TRBJ1-2; no clear D. Looked up from germline, CDR1 is DFQATT and CDR2 is SNEGSKA (reference sequence). The CDR3 is made up of 12 amino acids.

This clonotype was counted a few times. This chain uses TRBV11-2 with TRBJ1-2, with TRBD1 matching over 7 bases. The CDR3 loop spans 16 amino acids. V was clipped by 5 bases and J by 6 bases; unmatched bases: 15. CDR1 is SGHAT and CDR2 is FQNNGV in the germline V gene. Here the CDR3 DNA reads TGTGCCAGCAGCCCCTGGGGAGAACAGGGGACCCATGGCTACACCTTC. Its translation: CASSPWGEQGTHGYTF.

About this clonotype: A much bigger clone sits one base away, suggesting this may be a read error. The V call is TRBV29-1, the J call TRBJ2-1; D is undetermined. The CDR3 spans 16 residues. From germline, CDR1 is SQVTM and CDR2 ANQGSEA. With 7 bases removed from V and 10 bases from J, the gap between germline ends came to 29 bases. CDR3 sequence: CSELALGPSWAYEQFF. CDR3 bases: TGCAGCGAGTTAGCCCTGGGTCCTTCCTGGGCCTACGAGCAGTTCTTC.

The V call is TRBV3-1, the J call TRBJ1-1, with D uncertain. Germline lookup yields CDR1 LGHDT and CDR2 YNNKEL (reference sequence). V gave up 5 bases and J gave up 4 bases, with 8 bases separating them. The CDR3 consists of 12 residues. The CDR3, as DNA: TGTGCCAGCAGCGGTAGTATCACTGAAGCTTTCTTT. Translated: CASSGSITEAFF.

This clonotype has only a few counts. The J gene is TRBJ2-1, the V gene TRBV5-1; 7 bases match TRBD2. This CDR3 is 14 amino acids long. Germline trimming cut 2 bases from V and 8 bases from J; bases unmatched to any gene: 7. Germline V gene sequence: CDR1 SGHRS, CDR2 YFSETQ. The CDR3 DNA follows: TGCGCCAGCAGCTTAGCGGGGCCTCCCGATGAGCAGTTCTTC. Its protein product is CASSLAGPPDEQFF. The variable domain in full, with the rest retrieved from reference TRBV5-1 and TRBJ2-1, is KAGVTQTPRYLIKTRGQQVTLSCSPISGHRSVSWYQQTPGQGLQFLFEYFSETQRNKGNFPGRFSGRQFSNSRSEMNVSTLELGDSALYLCASSLAGPPDEQFFGPGTRLTVL.

In its sample, this clonotype was seen a few times. The chain uses TRBV6-5 and TRBJ2-3; 10 bases line up with TRBD2. The ends lost 7 bases at V and 6 bases at J; junction bases unmatched: 10. CDR1 is MNHEY and CDR2 is SVGAGI in the germline V gene. This CDR3 region has 15 residues. Here the CDR3 DNA reads TGTGCCAGCATGCTATCTAGCGGGAGTACCGATACGCAGTATTTT. Translating it yields CASMLSSGSTDTQYF.

CDR3 in amino acids: CASSLWGRADTQYF. Here the CDR3 DNA reads TGTGCCAGCAGCTTATGGGGGAGAGCAGATACGCAGTATTTT. J is TRBJ2-3 and V is TRBV13; D tentatively reads TRBD1 or TRBD2 (5 bases each). V was clipped by 2 bases and J by 4 bases, with 10 bases between them. This CDR3 is 14 amino acids long. Germline values: CDR1 PRHDT, CDR2 FYEKMQ (reference sequence).

Only a few counts were recorded for this clonotype. This chain connects TRBV20-1 to TRBJ1-2; D is perhaps TRBD1 (5 bases). V was pared by 3 bases and J by 6 bases, with 17 bases between. The germline gives CDR1 DFQATT, CDR2 SNEGSKA (reference sequence). The CDR3 has 14 residues. In DNA, the CDR3 is TGCAGTGCTAGTAGGCAGGGAGCGCATGATGGCTACACCTTC. It encodes CSASRQGAHDGYTF.

The rearrangement links TRBV18 to TRBJ1-1; D is unclear. V lost 2 bases, J lost 3 bases, and 7 bases lay in between. The CDR3 has 13 residues. Per germline, CDR1 KGHSH and CDR2 LQKENI. The CDR3 here is CASSPWRDTEAFF. CDR3 DNA sequence: TGTGCCAGCTCACCATGGCGGGACACTGAAGCTTTCTTT.

The CDR3 DNA reads as TGTGCCAGCAGGGGAGGACCAACTGAAGCTTTCTTT. Its translation: CASRGGPTEAFF. The genes are TRBV2 and TRBJ1-1; D unresolved. V was pared by 6 bases and J by 5 bases, with 10 bases between. This CDR3 contains 12 residues. Germline CDR1 SNHLY, CDR2 FYNNEI.

The rearrangement uses TRBV20-1 and TRBJ2-4; D is possibly TRBD1 (5 bases). The DNA end lines up better with TRBJ2-7; the J call may be wrong. From germline, CDR1 is DFQATT and CDR2 SNEGSKA (reference sequence). The CDR3 totals 15 residues. The CDR3 spells CSARAARETADEQYF. The CDR3 DNA sequence: TGCAGTGCAAGGGCCGCAAGAGAGACAGCCGACGAGCAGTACTTC.

Comments on this clonotype: At one of its ends the junction is not consistent with the germline gene, which may arise from a read error. Here the CDR3 reads CASSQGGYNELFF. Written as DNA, the CDR3 is TGTGCCAGCAGCCAAGGGGGTTACAATGAGCTGTTCTTC. V is TRBV11-1 and J is TRBJ2-1; D may be TRBD1 (6 bases). Germline values: CDR1 SGHAT, CDR2 FQDESV (reference sequence). The CDR3 runs to 13 residues.

The chain has TRBV9 and TRBJ2-4, with 11 bases lining up with TRBD2. J lost 5 bases, V lost 2 bases, and 6 bases had no gene match. Per the germline V gene, CDR1 is SGDLS and CDR2 is YYNGEE. This CDR3 comprises 16 residues. The CDR3 loop is CASSVSSGRSQNIQYF. In DNA, the CDR3 is TGTGCCAGCAGCGTGTCTAGCGGGAGGAGTCAAAACATTCAGTACTTC.

The V call is TRBV5-1, the J call TRBJ1-4; 7 bases match TRBD1. J lost 4 bases, V lost 4 bases, and 7 bases had no gene match. The CDR3 runs 15 residues. CDR1 is SGHRS and CDR2 is YFSETQ in the germline V gene. The CDR3 loop reads CASSPTDRYNEKLFF. The CDR3 DNA is TGCGCCAGCAGCCCCACGGACAGGTATAATGAAAAACTGTTTTTT. The whole variable domain, remainder taken from reference TRBV5-1 and TRBJ1-4, is KAGVTQTPRYLIKTRGQQVTLSCSPISGHRSVSWYQQTPGQGLQFLFEYFSETQRNKGNFPGRFSGRQFSNSRSEMNVSTLELGDSALYLCASSPTDRYNEKLFFGSGTQLSVL.